A single sample gave rise to the 13 T cell receptor beta chains below, sequenced in a study of T cells in Graves' hyperthyroidism and ophthalmopathy. RNA transcripts yielded amplified TCR beta CDR3 regions. The HTBI set primed first-round TCR CDR3 RT-PCR. TCRdb reanalysed the multiplex PCR reads using MiXCR and keeps one entry per CDR3 protein. The sample carries a few hundred thousand distinct CDR3 sequences, 13% to 15% recorded once. The sequenced sample was blood. Receptors originate from a middle-aged woman with Graves' hyperthyroidism that later progressed to Graves' ophthalmopathy.

This clonotype occurred many times. The rearrangement links TRBV12-3 or TRBV12-4 to TRBJ2-7; TRBD1 agrees at 8 bases. This CDR3 contains 15 residues. J lost 4 bases, V lost 7 bases, and 12 bases had no gene match. The CDR3 is CASTDRARRVYEQYF. The CDR3 coding sequence is TGTGCCAGCACGGACAGGGCGAGGAGAGTGTACGAGCAGTACTTC.

This clonotype has ten or more counts. The chain joins TRBV12-3 or TRBV12-4 to TRBJ2-2, with D perhaps TRBD1 (5 bases). The CDR3 is made up of 14 amino acids. Trimming shortened V by 6 bases and J by 2 bases, and 10 bases separated the two germline ends. CDR3 residues: CASRPGHNTGELFF. CDR3 sequence (DNA): TGTGCCAGCAGGCCCGGACACAACACCGGGGAGCTGTTTTTT.

The table lists this clonotype with many counts. The rearrangement links TRBV28 to TRBJ2-3, with D possibly being TRBD2 (5 bases). The CDR3 runs 13 residues. Germline loops: CDR1 MDHEN, CDR2 SYDVKM. V gave up 6 bases and J gave up 9 bases, with 16 bases separating them. The CDR3 protein is CASSPRGPWTQYF. DNA for the CDR3: TGTGCCAGCAGCCCCCGCGGGCCGTGGACGCAGTATTTT.

This clonotype turned up a few times. V usage is TRBV20-1 and J usage is TRBJ2-7; 8 bases agree with TRBD1. Per the germline V gene, CDR1 is DFQATT and CDR2 is SNEGSKA (reference sequence). Germline trimming cut 0 bases from V and 2 bases from J; bases unmatched to any gene: 3. This CDR3 is 14 amino acids long. CDR3 DNA sequence: TGCAGTGCTAGAGATCAGGGGGCCCCCTACGAGCAGTACTTC. It is translated as CSARDQGAPYEQYF.

This clonotype was seen ten or more times. V usage is TRBV28 and J usage is TRBJ1-3; D is unresolved. CDR1 is MDHEN and CDR2 is SYDVKM in the germline V gene. V lost 5 bases and J 3 bases, leaving 14 bases between the germline ends. This CDR3 contains 15 residues. As DNA, the CDR3 is TGTGCCAGCAGTCAATGGACTGGATTTGGAAACACCATATATTTT. It specifies CASSQWTGFGNTIYF.

On this clonotype: It is likely a read error, because the conserved phenylalanine at the end of the CDR3 is missing. The chain joins TRBV28 to TRBJ1-2; 7 nucleotides match TRBD1. From germline, CDR1 is MDHEN and CDR2 SYDVKM. This CDR3 comprises 13 residues. V gave up 6 bases and J gave up 7 bases; unmatched junction bases: 8. The CDR3, as DNA: TGTGCCAGCAGCTCCGGGACAGCTAGTGGCTACACCCTC. Translated: CASSSGTASGYTL.

This clonotype was detected many times. The chain joins TRBV14 to TRBJ2-5, with 9 bases identical to TRBD1. Per germline, CDR1 SGHDN and CDR2 FVKESK. The CDR3 is made up of 14 amino acids. The V gene end was trimmed by 7 bases and the J gene end by 6 bases; junction bases not matched to a gene: 9. The CDR3 sequence is CASKPRTGEKTQYF. The CDR3 DNA follows: TGTGCCAGCAAACCAAGGACAGGGGAAAAGACCCAGTACTTC.

This clonotype has a handful of counts. The V call is TRBV4-1, the J call TRBJ1-1, with unresolved D. V was shortened by 2 bases and J by 10 bases, with 11 bases between the two germline ends. CDR1 MGHRA and CDR2 YSYEKL come from the germline V gene. CDR3 size: 12 residues. This CDR3 reads CASSQTHLAAFF. CDR3 DNA: TGCGCCAGCAGCCAAACCCACCTGGCAGCTTTCTTT.

This clonotype was recorded many times. The V gene is TRBV9, the J gene TRBJ1-4; tentatively, D is TRBD1 (5 bases). The germline gives CDR1 SGDLS, CDR2 YYNGEE. V gave up 3 bases and J gave up 2 bases, with 8 bases separating them. The CDR3 covers 14 residues. The CDR3 protein is CASSATVTNEKLFF. The CDR3 region has the DNA TGTGCCAGCAGCGCGACAGTGACTAATGAAAAACTGTTTTTT.

Ten or more counts support this clonotype. The genes are TRBV7-3 and TRBJ2-5; D is perhaps TRBD1 (6 bases). V gave up 1 base and J gave up 7 bases, with 10 bases separating them. Germline CDR1 is SGHTA and CDR2 is FQGTGA. The length of the CDR3 is 13 residues. DNA for the CDR3: TGTGCCAGCAGCTTAATGGACAGCGGGACCCAGTACTTC. Translated, it gives CASSLMDSGTQYF.

This clonotype was seen a few times. The chain joins TRBV9 to TRBJ2-5; TRBD1 is a possible D gene (7 bases). The CDR3 sequence is 16 residues long. V was shortened by 0 bases and J by 5 bases, with 17 bases between the two germline ends. Germline CDR1 and CDR2: SGDLS and YYNGEE. The CDR3 reads CASSVAPQGGQETQYF. The CDR3 region has the DNA TGTGCCAGCAGCGTAGCCCCGCAGGGGGGCCAGGAGACCCAGTACTTC.

In this sample, this clonotype turned up many times. The chain joins TRBV27 to TRBJ2-3, with TRBD1 as a possible D gene (5 bases). Trimming removed 3 bases from V and 2 bases from J, with 15 bases in between. Germline V gene data show CDR1 as MNHEY and CDR2 as SMNVEV (reference sequence). The CDR3 spans 16 residues. As DNA, the CDR3 is TGTGCCAGCAGTTTGGGGCAGTTCTTCACCACAGATACGCAGTATTTT. Translation: CASSLGQFFTTDTQYF.

The chain joins TRBV7-3 to TRBJ2-2; 7 bases line up with TRBD1. The CDR3 loop spans 15 amino acids. The V gene's germline CDR1 is SGHTA and CDR2 FQGTGA. The J segment lost 5 bases and the V segment lost 5 bases, leaving 8 bases of the junction unmatched. In nucleotides, the CDR3 is TGTGCCAGCAGCGCGACAGGGTGGCGAACCGGGGAGCTGTTTTTT. It is translated as CASSATGWRTGELFF.